Sequencing of this TCR beta chain was carried out in a study of cytomegalovirus exposure and HLA in healthy donors. Turning to the study itself: There were 350 to 400 genotyped donors. Of these, 75% to 90% fell in the genetic ancestry cluster associated with self-reported Caucasian donors.

Primers included in the PCR were 60 Vbeta and 13 Jbeta primers. Some clones are missing from TCRdb's copy, which holds only in-frame ones; the method was immunoSEQ multiplex PCR. Of about 160,000 clones detected, approximately 80% appear once; the ten largest clones hold about 4.5%. Findings of the study overall: Common viral pathogens seemed to be connected with several of the most significant clusters, according to a later analysis.

About this clone itself: Antigen: not known.

Germline V gives CDR1 SGHRS, CDR2 YFSETQ. Deletions cut 0 bases from V and 2 bases from J, with 13 bases between. The CDR3 contains 16 residues. The chain links TRBV5-1 to TRBJ2-3; D is ambiguous. Source material: PBMCs. The receptor's source is a man aged 35-49 years in good health and CMV-seronegative. The CDR3 loop reads CASSLVVPGITDTQYF. CDR3 nucleotide sequence: TGCGCCAGCAGCTTGGTAGTCCCAGGCATCACAGATACGCAGTATTTT.